One and the same sample provided the 17 T cell receptor beta chains below, sequenced in a study of cytomegalovirus exposure and HLA in healthy donors (TCRdb year 2017). Libraries came from the immunoSEQ multiplex PCR assay. The multiplex PCR relied on a mix of 60 forward primers for TCR Vbeta segments and 13 reverse primers for TCR Jbeta segments. TCRdb carries this immuneACCESS record with in-frame sequences only. Its versions omit some clonotypes, under half of them owing to an unresolved V gene in the studies checked, with the rest unexplained. The table for this sample shows 35,000 to 50,000 clones. The ten most abundant clones make up about 3% of the sample. The sequencing input was PBMCs. The receptors come from a woman in her thirties in good health and CMV-seropositive.

The V and J genes are TRBV13 and TRBJ1-1; 10 bases line up with TRBD1. This CDR3 comprises 14 residues. V lost 5 bases and J lost 6; bases outside the gene matches: 6. Germline V gene lookup returns CDR1 PRHDT and CDR2 FYEKMQ (reference sequence). The DNA of the CDR3 is TGTGCCAGCAGCCTTGACAGGGGGCTGGCTGAAGCTTTCTTT. Its protein product is CASSLDRGLAEAFF.

Comments on this clone: The junction departs from the called germline gene at one end, perhaps through a read error. The chain is built from TRBV29-1 and TRBJ2-2, with 7 bases lining up with TRBD2. The CDR3 runs to 14 residues. CDR1 is SQVTM and CDR2 is ANQGSEA in the germline V gene. The CDR3 here is CSVEGLGGTGELFF. The DNA of the CDR3 is TGCAGCGTGGAAGGACTAGGCGGAACCGGGGAGCTGTTTTTT.

The V call is TRBV27, the J call TRBJ1-2; 8 bases agree with TRBD1. The CDR3 covers 13 residues. V trimming: 2 bases; J trimming: 8 bases; junction bases outside the gene matches: 4. Germline V gene sequence: CDR1 MNHEY, CDR2 SMNVEV (reference sequence). CDR3 sequence reads: CASSLNRGGGYTF. CDR3 sequence (DNA): TGTGCCAGCAGTTTAAACAGGGGGGGAGGCTACACCTTC.

The V and J genes are TRBV18 and TRBJ2-7; possibly TRBD1 for D (5 bases). Trimming pared 3 bases from V and 5 bases from J, leaving 14 bases between. This CDR3 comprises 14 residues. Germline CDR1 and CDR2: KGHSH and LQKENI. The CDR3 DNA follows: TGTGCCAGCTCACCCCCTACCCGACAGAACGAGCAGTACTTC. Its protein product is CASSPPTRQNEQYF.

About this clone: The sample carries other DNA sequences with the same CDR3. V usage is TRBV5-6 and J usage is TRBJ1-1; TRBD1 is a possible D gene (6 bases). The CDR3 runs 15 residues. Looked up from germline, CDR1 is SGHDT and CDR2 is YYEEEE. The germline V and J ends were trimmed by 0 bases and 4 bases, with 13 bases remaining between them. The CDR3 DNA is TGTGCCAGCAGCTTGGAAGGACCCAGGGGCACTGAAGCTTTCTTT. This encodes CASSLEGPRGTEAFF.

The chain carries TRBV2 and TRBJ2-3; D call uncertain. The CDR3 extends over 12 amino acids. V lost 4 bases and J 7 bases, leaving 9 bases between the germline ends. Germline CDR1 SNHLY, CDR2 FYNNEI. The CDR3 DNA sequence: TGTGCCAGCAGTGTTGTCAGGAATACGCAGTATTTT. Its translation: CASSVVRNTQYF.

This chain uses TRBV14 with TRBJ2-7, with D perhaps TRBD1 (6 bases). Trimming cost V 1 base and J 2 bases, with 9 bases left between them. Looked up from germline, CDR1 is SGHDN and CDR2 is FVKESK. The length of the CDR3 is 14 residues. The CDR3 DNA is TGTGCCAGCAGCCAAGGTCAGGGGCCCTACGAGCAGTACTTC. This codes for CASSQGQGPYEQYF. Filled out from reference TRBV14 and TRBJ2-7, the complete variable domain reads EAGVTQFPSHSVIEKGQTVTLRCDPISGHDNLYWYRRVMGKEIKFLLHFVKESKQDESGMPNNRFLAERTGGTYSTLKVQPAELEDSGVYFCASSQGQGPYEQYFGPGTRLTVT.

Its frequency marks this clone as medium-sized. This chain uses TRBV25-1 with TRBJ2-3; the match to TRBD1 covers 8 bases. This CDR3 spans 17 amino acids. With V trimmed by 4 bases and J by 0 bases, 9 bases remained unmatched. In germline, CDR1 is MGHDK, CDR2 SYGVNS. The CDR3 is CASSVENRGASTDTQYF. In nucleotides, the CDR3 is TGTGCCAGCAGTGTAGAGAACAGGGGGGCTAGCACAGATACGCAGTATTTT.

The V and J genes are TRBV4-1 and TRBJ2-5, with D perhaps matching TRBD2 (7 bases). Per germline, CDR1 MGHRA and CDR2 YSYEKL. This CDR3 is built from 15 residues. V was pared by 1 base and J by 5 bases, with 14 bases between. The CDR3 loop reads CASSQAWRGGETQYF. The CDR3 nucleotides are TGCGCCAGCAGCCAAGCCTGGAGGGGGGGGGAGACCCAGTACTTC.

The chain is built from TRBV11-2 and TRBJ1-2; D gene unclear. CDR1 and CDR2 (germline): SGHAT, FQNNGV. V was clipped by 1 base and J by 6 bases, with 15 bases between them. The CDR3 totals 15 residues. CDR3 sequence: CASSLVKGRGNGYTF. In DNA form, the CDR3 reads TGTGCCAGCAGCTTAGTCAAAGGGCGGGGAAATGGCTACACCTTC.

The chain couples TRBV19 to TRBJ1-5; 8 bases line up with TRBD1. After removal of 6 bases from V and 3 bases from J, the junction contained 7 bases not matched to a gene. Germline assignment: CDR1 LNHDA and CDR2 SQIVND (reference sequence). CDR3 length: 15 amino acids. DNA of the CDR3: TGTGCCAGTAGCCCGAAGGGACAGGACAATCAGCCCCAGCATTTT. This translates into CASSPKGQDNQPQHF.

The chain couples TRBV7-9 to TRBJ1-2, with 7 bases lining up with TRBD1. The CDR3 covers 14 residues. Germline CDR1 SEHNR, CDR2 FQNEAQ (reference sequence). V lost 2 bases to trimming and J lost 3 bases; unmatched junction nucleotides: 3. This CDR3 reads CASSLTGVDYGYTF. The CDR3, as DNA: TGTGCCAGCAGCTTAACAGGGGTCGACTATGGCTACACCTTC.

Here the CDR3 reads CASSLRGQAFF. CDR3 sequence (DNA): TGTGCCAGCAGCTTAAGGGGCCAGGCTTTCTTT. V is TRBV7-8 and J is TRBJ1-1; weak D call: TRBD1 (5 bases). The CDR3 spans 11 residues. The germline V and J ends were trimmed by 2 bases and 11 bases, with 9 bases remaining between them. In germline, CDR1 is SGHVS, CDR2 FQNEAQ.

This chain joins TRBV6-1 and TRBJ1-6; TRBD1 aligns across 12 bases. With V trimmed by 2 bases and J by 7 bases, 9 bases remained unmatched. The germline gives CDR1 MNHNS, CDR2 SASEGT. The CDR3 length is 18 residues. CDR3 coding DNA: TGTGCCAGCAGTGAATATGGGACAGGGGGCGCTGGGAATTCACCCCTCCACTTT. Its protein product is CASSEYGTGGAGNSPLHF.

The CDR3 DNA reads as TGTGCCACCCGGTCGGGACAGGGCATCGGTCAGCCCCAGCATTTT. This codes for CATRSGQGIGQPQHF. V gene TRBV19 combines with J gene TRBJ1-5; TRBD1 matches 9 bases. Per the germline V gene, CDR1 is LNHDA and CDR2 is SQIVND (reference sequence). J lost 6 bases, V lost 10 bases, and 13 bases had no gene match. The CDR3 totals 15 residues.

The chain recombines TRBV10-3 with TRBJ2-2, with TRBD2 matching over 7 bases. The V gene end was trimmed by 6 bases and the J gene end by 2 bases; junction bases not matched to a gene: 6. Germline V gene data show CDR1 as ENHRY and CDR2 as SYGVKD. This CDR3 comprises 15 residues. The CDR3 reads CAISRGGPNTGELFF. As DNA, the CDR3 is TGTGCCATCAGCCGCGGGGGACCTAACACCGGGGAGCTGTTTTTT.

The rearrangement links TRBV12-5 to TRBJ2-1; 8 positions match TRBD1. The CDR3 totals 14 residues. Per germline, CDR1 LGHNT and CDR2 FRNRAP. With 7 bases clipped from V and 8 bases from J, the junction kept 10 bases outside the gene matches. The CDR3 reads CASAPRTGSDEQFF. CDR3 bases: TGTGCTAGTGCCCCTAGGACAGGGTCCGATGAGCAGTTCTTC. The full variable domain, in which reference TRBV12-5 and TRBJ2-1 provide the parts outside the CDR3, is DARVTQTPRHKVTEMGQEVTMRCQPILGHNTVFWYRQTMMQGLELLAYFRNRAPLDDSGMPKDRFSAEMPDATLATLKIQPSEPRDSAVYFCASAPRTGSDEQFFGPGTRLTVL.